What follows describes a single TCR beta chain. Chain pairing is unknown; alpha and beta were sequenced separately. Repertoires were generated with immunoSEQ multiplex PCR, while TCRdb's copy carries only in-frame clones and drops some. The data contain 80,000 to 100,000 clones, approximately 91% of them singletons. V was trimmed by 4 bases and J by 0 bases, leaving 11 bases between them. The CDR3 spans 15 residues. The germline V gene has CDR1 SGHNT and CDR2 YYREEE (reference sequence). These data come from a study of T cells in tuberculosis. Study-level points and caveats: T cells binding CD1B-GMM tetramer weakly possibly escaped the sort.

Cells were sorted from thawed PBMC rested overnight and stained with GMM-loaded CD1B tetramer, viability dye and anti-CD3. CD1B tetramers were loaded with Rhodococcus equi-derived C32 glucose monomycolate. Before cryopreservation, the sorted PBMC lost their CD14-expressing monocytes. Tetramer-negative cells, 90,000 to 100,000 per donor, were also sorted. The source is an adult woman with latent tuberculosis. The rearrangement joins TRBV5-4 to TRBJ1-3, with D maybe TRBD1 (5 bases). The sample taken for sequencing was CD1b-GMM tetramer-negative cells sorted from PBMCs. CDR3 bases: TGTGCCAGCAGCAAAGACAGCTACTCTGGAAACACCATATATTTT. Translation gives CASSKDSYSGNTIYF.